One and the same sample provided the 15 T cell receptor beta chains below, sequenced in a study of early T cells in non-severe SARS-CoV-2 infection. MiXCR, run by TCRdb on the 5' RACE reads, gives a single entry per CDR3 protein. Of 80,000 to 100,000 distinct CDR3 sequences listed, approximately 13% are singletons. The source material was whole blood. These receptors originate from an adult who was a healthcare worker with PCR-confirmed SARS-CoV-2 infection or an uninfected control (not recorded which).

The gene calls are TRBV12-3 or TRBV12-4 and TRBJ1-2; D gene uncertain. Trimming removed 3 bases at V and 2 bases at J, with 7 bases between. The CDR3 has 13 amino acids. CDR3 sequence: CASSFGENYGYTF. The CDR3 DNA sequence: TGTGCCAGCAGTTTTGGGGAGAACTATGGCTACACCTTC.

This chain links TRBV11-1 with TRBJ2-1; 10 bases agree with TRBD1. V lost 5 bases to trimming and J lost 3 bases; unmatched junction nucleotides: 4. The CDR3 totals 15 residues. Germline CDR1 SGHAT, CDR2 FQDESV (reference sequence). CDR3 nucleotides: TGTGCCAGCAGCCTGACAGGGGGCTTCTACAATGAGCAGTTCTTC. Translating it yields CASSLTGGFYNEQFF.

The rearrangement joins TRBV5-1 to TRBJ2-5; no clear D gene. The germline V and J ends were trimmed by 4 bases and 5 bases, with 6 bases remaining between them. CDR3 size: 11 residues. Germline V lookup: CDR1 SGHRS, CDR2 YFSETQ. The CDR3 DNA reads as TGCGCCAGCAGCATGGACGAGACCCAGTACTTC. Its translation: CASSMDETQYF. The full variable domain, its missing parts supplied by reference TRBV5-1 and TRBJ2-5, is KAGVTQTPRYLIKTRGQQVTLSCSPISGHRSVSWYQQTPGQGLQFLFEYFSETQRNKGNFPGRFSGRQFSNSRSEMNVSTLELGDSALYLCASSMDETQYFGPGTRLLVL.

This clonotype was picked up one time. V gene TRBV3-1 combines with J gene TRBJ1-5; D remains unclear. The CDR3 extends over 12 amino acids. Trimming left V 7 bases short and J 5 bases short, with 9 bases between. Germline V gene data show CDR1 as LGHDT and CDR2 as YNNKEL (reference sequence). The CDR3 DNA follows: TGTGCCAGCAACCTCGCCGATCAGCCCCAGCATTTT. Protein sequence: CASNLADQPQHF.

This clonotype was seen many times. The chain couples TRBV10-3 to TRBJ2-7; unclear D gene. The V end lost 2 bases, the J end lost 5 bases, and 4 bases lay between the germline ends. The length of the CDR3 is 11 residues. CDR1 ENHRY and CDR2 SYGVKD come from the germline V gene. Written as DNA, the CDR3 is TGTGCCATCAGTGAGAGGAACGAGCAGTACTTC. Translation: CAISERNEQYF.

This chain joins TRBV20-1 and TRBJ2-7, with D perhaps being TRBD1 or TRBD2 (5 bases each). V shed 6 bases and J shed 0 bases, with 15 bases lying between them. CDR3 length: 14 amino acids. Germline CDR1 is DFQATT and CDR2 is SNEGSKA (reference sequence). CDR3 amino acids: CSASKGTTSYEQYF. For the CDR3, the DNA is TGCAGTGCCTCGAAGGGGACGACCTCCTACGAGCAGTACTTC.

This clonotype appeared a few times. Here the CDR3 DNA reads TGTGCCAGCAGCCTAGGACTAGCGGAGGAGACCCAGTACTTC. It encodes CASSLGLAEETQYF. The chain uses TRBV7-9 and TRBJ2-5, with TRBD2 matching 10 bases. Germline V CDR1 and CDR2: SEHNR, FQNEAQ (reference sequence). Trimming took 5 bases from V and 5 from J; bases not matched to a gene: 5. CDR3 length: 14 amino acids. The variable domain in full, with the rest retrieved from reference TRBV7-9 and TRBJ2-5, is DTGVSQNPRHKITKRGQNVTFRCDPISEHNRLYWYRQTLGQGPEFLTYFQNEAQLEKSRLLSDRFSAERPKGSFSTLEIQRTEQGDSAMYLCASSLGLAEETQYFGPGTRLLVL.

This clonotype was recorded at least ten times. This chain's CDR3 is CASSEDTQYF. CDR3 in DNA: TGTGCCAGCAGTGAGGATACGCAGTATTTT. This sequence joins TRBV2 and TRBJ2-3; D is unresolved. CDR3 length: 10 residues. The ends were cut back, 3 bases at V and 6 bases at J, with 1 base in the middle. Germline CDR1 is SNHLY and CDR2 is FYNNEI. The full variable domain, its missing parts supplied by reference TRBV2 and TRBJ2-3, is EPEVTQTPSHQVTQMGQEVILRCVPISNHLYFYWYRQILGQKVEFLVSFYNNEISEKSEIFDDQFSVERPDGSNFTLKIRSTKLEDSAMYFCASSEDTQYFGPGTRLTVL.

In nucleotides, the CDR3 is TGTGCCAGCAGTTACTCGGGGAGGGCGCAAGAGCAGTACTTC. Translated: CASSYSGRAQEQYF. The chain combines TRBV6-2 or TRBV6-3 with TRBJ2-7, with 7 bases lining up with TRBD2. The CDR3 totals 14 residues. Germline V gene lookup returns CDR1 MNHEY and CDR2 SVGEGT. J gave up 7 bases and V 0 bases, and 6 bases lay outside the gene matches.

This clonotype was counted only a few times. The chain uses TRBV10-2 and TRBJ2-2; 9 bases line up with TRBD1. Per germline, CDR1 WSHSY and CDR2 SAAADI. V was clipped by 11 bases and J by 0 bases; unmatched bases: 4. This CDR3 is 14 amino acids long. The CDR3 nucleotides are TGCGCCGCGCGACAGGGGGCGAACACCGGGGAGCTGTTTTTT. Translated, it gives CAARQGANTGELFF.

This clonotype occurred a few times. The CDR3 here is CSVEGQGIYEQYF. The DNA of the CDR3 is TGCAGCGTTGAGGGACAGGGTATCTACGAGCAGTACTTC. V gene TRBV29-1 combines with J gene TRBJ2-7; TRBD1 agrees at 9 bases. Germline loops: CDR1 SQVTM, CDR2 ANQGSEA. This CDR3 is built from 13 residues. After removal of 3 bases from V and 3 bases from J, the junction contained 3 bases not matched to a gene.

A few counts support this clonotype. The rearrangement links TRBV27 to TRBJ1-3; D remains unclear. CDR1 and CDR2 (germline): MNHEY, SMNVEV (reference sequence). The CDR3 is 14 residues long. Trimming cost V 5 bases and J 4 bases, with 12 bases left between them. The CDR3 protein is CASSPIGPGNTIYF. CDR3 nucleotide sequence: TGTGCCAGCAGTCCCATAGGACCGGGAAACACCATATATTTT.

The V and J genes are TRBV11-1 and TRBJ1-1; no clear D. Germline V CDR1 and CDR2: SGHAT, FQDESV (reference sequence). The CDR3 has 15 residues. The V end lost 4 bases, the J end lost 0 bases, and 12 bases lay between the germline ends. Written as DNA, the CDR3 is TGTGCCAGCAGCTCCGGATCGGGCCTGAACACTGAAGCTTTCTTT. It yields the protein CASSSGSGLNTEAFF.

This clonotype was recorded many times. This chain links TRBV4-2 with TRBJ2-3; 7 nucleotides agree with TRBD2. Germline lookup yields CDR1 LGHNA and CDR2 YNFKEQ. The CDR3 is 17 amino acids. Trimming removed 0 bases from V and 2 bases from J; junction bases left unmatched: 8. CDR3 in amino acids: CASSQDPASGHTDTQYF. As DNA, the CDR3 is TGTGCCAGCAGCCAAGATCCGGCTAGCGGCCACACAGATACGCAGTATTTT.

V usage is TRBV11-1 and J usage is TRBJ2-2; 10 positions agree with TRBD2. With 3 bases clipped from V and 6 bases from J, the junction kept 7 bases outside the gene matches. The CDR3 totals 16 residues. The V gene's germline CDR1 is SGHAT and CDR2 FQDESV (reference sequence). The DNA for the CDR3 is TGTGCCAGCAGCTTGGCTAGCGGGAGAACGCCCGGGGAGCTGTTTTTT. Residues: CASSLASGRTPGELFF.